This T cell receptor beta chain is drawn from a study of T cell responses to AZD1222 COVID-19 vaccine. General observations from the study: Breadth and depth of Spike-specific TCRs rose after two AZD1222 doses. Sampling captured repertoires only after the peak T cell response. Reports indicate that nearly half of spike-specific TCRs are directed at unmutated variant regions.

V was pared by 8 bases and J by 5 bases, with 9 bases of the junction left unmatched. The CDR3 is 13 residues long. The germline CDR1 and CDR2 sequences are KGHSH and LQKENI. Turning to this clone: The antigen remains undetermined.

The table came from immunoSEQ multiplex PCR; TCRdb's copy has only in-frame clones and leaves some out. The repertoire consists of fewer than 150,000 clones, with 93% occurring once and the leading ten covering around 3.3%. The gene calls are TRBV18 and TRBJ2-7, with 7 bases lining up with TRBD1. Sequences were derived from peripheral blood, sampled on day 0 of AZD1222 vaccination. The receptor's source is an adult in good health. The CDR3 reads CASVGQSRHEQYF. The CDR3 region has the DNA TGTGCCAGCGTGGGACAGTCCAGGCACGAGCAGTACTTC.